This T cell receptor (beta chain) was identified during a study of T cells in localized non-small cell lung cancer. The study's findings and limits: Longer overall survival associated with higher blood T cell density; shorter survival with higher adjacent-lung clonality. The tumor had only one region sequenced, so heterogeneity remains possible. The study detected a median approximately 54 of the top 100 tumor clones in adjacent lung. Maximal T cell clonality occurred in uninvolved adjacent lung, with tumor ranking below it.

Repertoires were generated with immunoSEQ multiplex PCR, while TCRdb's copy carries only in-frame clones and drops some. The table has approximately 76,000 clones, 65% to 85% seen once. In regard to this clone: Its antigen is still unknown.

The CDR3 has 16 amino acids. The V and J ends lost 0 bases and 2 bases, in that order; junction bases with no gene match: 5. Germline-derived CDR1 and CDR2 are SGHTS and YDEGEE. The chain is built from TRBV5-8 and TRBJ2-5, with 9 positions matching TRBD1. The specimen comprised peripheral blood, sampled before any cancer treatment. The sequence derives from an older female donor with stage I lung adenocarcinoma. Written as DNA, the CDR3 is TGTGCCAGCAGCTTGGGTAGAGGACAGGGGCAAGAGACCCAGTACTTC. As protein: CASSLGRGQGQETQYF.